Listed below are T cell receptor beta chains from one sample, sequenced in a study of T cells in localized non-small cell lung cancer. The data were produced by immunoSEQ multiplex PCR, yet TCRdb's version contains in-frame clones alone and is incomplete. The profile shows around 8,000 clones, approximately 90% of them singletons. Specimen: peripheral blood mononuclear cells, collected before any cancer treatment. The receptors stem from a male donor aged 60 or over with stage II lung adenocarcinoma. The CDR3 runs from the conserved cysteine through the conserved F or W. D genes are given only for firm matches. Some rows mark clone size as missing; the rest say once, few, many or name a class of expanded clone.

cdr3_aa: CAISEEVYADEQYF
cdr3_nt: TGTGCCATCAGTGAAGAAGTGTACGCCGACGAGCAGTACTTC
j_call: TRBJ2-7
d_call: -
clone_size: -
v_call: TRBV10-3

cdr3_aa: CASSLKYEQYF
cdr3_nt: TGTGCCAGCAGCTTAAAGTACGAGCAGTACTTC
j_call: TRBJ2-7
d_call: -
clone_size: -
v_call: TRBV5-4

cdr3_aa: CASSPSGGENQPQHF
cdr3_nt: TGCGCCAGCAGCCCATCGGGGGGGGAGAATCAGCCCCAGCATTTT
j_call: TRBJ1-5
d_call: -
clone_size: once
v_call: TRBV10-2

cdr3_aa: CASSSPTRTNEKLFF
cdr3_nt: TGTGCCAGCAGCTCCCCGACACGGACTAATGAAAAACTGTTTTTT
j_call: TRBJ1-4
d_call: -
clone_size: -
v_call: TRBV7-2

cdr3_aa: CASSLTDFMNTEAFF
cdr3_nt: TGTGCCAGCAGCCTTACGGACTTCATGAACACTGAAGCTTTCTTT
j_call: TRBJ1-1
d_call: -
clone_size: once
v_call: TRBV5-8

cdr3_aa: CASSHWGEQFF
cdr3_nt: TGTGCCAGCAGCCATTGGGGTGAGCAGTTCTTC
j_call: TRBJ2-1
d_call: -
clone_size: -
v_call: TRBV14

cdr3_aa: CASSFPTGSSTDTQYF
cdr3_nt: TGTGCCAGCAGCTTTCCGACAGGGAGTAGCACAGATACGCAGTATTTT
j_call: TRBJ2-3
d_call: TRBD1
clone_size: -
v_call: TRBV5-4

cdr3_aa: CASSFTPDRIGTEAFF
cdr3_nt: TGTGCCAGCAGCTTTACCCCGGACAGGATCGGAACTGAAGCTTTCTTT
j_call: TRBJ1-1
d_call: TRBD1
clone_size: -
v_call: TRBV7-2

cdr3_aa: CASSGGRIGGLFF
cdr3_nt: TGCGCCAGCAGTGGCGGGAGGATCGGGGGGCTGTTTTTT
j_call: TRBJ2-2
d_call: TRBD2
clone_size: -
v_call: TRBV10-2

cdr3_aa: CASSLQISGNTIYF
cdr3_nt: TGTGCCAGTAGTTTACAGATCTCTGGAAACACCATATATTTT
j_call: TRBJ1-3
d_call: -
clone_size: -
v_call: TRBV19

cdr3_aa: CASSLSSGQPQHF
cdr3_nt: TGTGCCAGCAGCTTGTCCTCTGGACAGCCCCAGCATTTT
j_call: TRBJ1-5
d_call: -
clone_size: few
v_call: TRBV7-6

cdr3_aa: CASSNRASGGYNEQFF
cdr3_nt: TGTGCCAGCTCGAACCGGGCTAGCGGCGGATACAATGAGCAGTTCTTC
j_call: TRBJ2-1
d_call: TRBD2
clone_size: -
v_call: TRBV18

cdr3_aa: CASSSVDRSGNTIYF
cdr3_nt: TGTGCCAGCAGTTCCGTCGACAGGTCTGGAAACACCATATATTTT
j_call: TRBJ1-3
d_call: -
clone_size: -
v_call: TRBV6-9

cdr3_aa: CASGPPGFTGDGYTF
cdr3_nt: TGCGCCAGCGGCCCACCGGGTTTTACAGGGGATGGCTACACCTTC
j_call: TRBJ1-2
d_call: TRBD1
clone_size: -
v_call: TRBV4-1

cdr3_aa: CASSPGWPTDTQYF
cdr3_nt: TGCGCCAGCAGCCCGGGGTGGCCCACAGATACGCAGTATTTT
j_call: TRBJ2-3
d_call: -
clone_size: -
v_call: TRBV5-1

cdr3_aa: CASSVVSPLHF
cdr3_nt: TGTGCCAGCAGTGTAGTCTCACCCCTCCACTTT
j_call: TRBJ1-6
d_call: -
clone_size: few
v_call: TRBV2

cdr3_aa: CASSIGLSSYNEQFF
cdr3_nt: TGTGCCAGTAGTATAGGGCTCAGCTCCTACAATGAGCAGTTCTTC
j_call: TRBJ2-1
d_call: -
clone_size: -
v_call: TRBV19

cdr3_aa: CASSPQEGTGELFF
cdr3_nt: TGTGCCAGCAGCCCCCAGGAGGGCACCGGGGAGCTGTTTTTT
j_call: TRBJ2-2
d_call: -
clone_size: -
v_call: TRBV9

cdr3_aa: CASRLGYSSSYEQYF
cdr3_nt: TGTGCCAGTAGGCTGGGATACAGCAGCTCCTACGAGCAGTACTTC
j_call: TRBJ2-7
d_call: -
clone_size: -
v_call: TRBV19

cdr3_aa: CASSYDSGNTIYF
cdr3_nt: TGTGCCAGCAGTTACGATTCCGGAAACACCATATATTTT
j_call: TRBJ1-3
d_call: -
clone_size: -
v_call: TRBV6-6

cdr3_aa: CASSLELRGANTEAFF
cdr3_nt: TGTGCCAGCAGCTTAGAGCTCCGGGGGGCGAACACTGAAGCTTTCTTT
j_call: TRBJ1-1
d_call: -
clone_size: -
v_call: TRBV7-6

cdr3_aa: CASSERPPAGGRSSTDTQYF
cdr3_nt: TGTGCCAGCAGTGAGAGACCCCCCGCGGGGGGGCGGTCTAGCACAGATACGCAGTATTTT
j_call: TRBJ2-3
d_call: TRBD2
clone_size: -
v_call: TRBV2

cdr3_aa: CASQSGTSGANEQFF
cdr3_nt: TGCGCCAGCCAATCCGGGACTAGCGGAGCGAATGAGCAGTTCTTC
j_call: TRBJ2-1
d_call: TRBD2
clone_size: -
v_call: TRBV10-2

cdr3_aa: CASSLLAMDYGYTF
cdr3_nt: TGTGCCAGCAGCTTGCTAGCCATGGACTATGGCTACACCTTC
j_call: TRBJ1-2
d_call: -
clone_size: -
v_call: TRBV5-5

cdr3_aa: CASSWQGVTEAFF
cdr3_nt: TGTGCCAGCAGTTGGCAGGGAGTCACTGAAGCTTTCTTT
j_call: TRBJ1-1
d_call: -
clone_size: once
v_call: TRBV27

cdr3_aa: CASSVSLGKGGTDTQYF
cdr3_nt: TGTGCCAGCAGCGTATCGCTAGGGAAAGGCGGCACAGATACGCAGTATTTT
j_call: TRBJ2-3
d_call: -
clone_size: once
v_call: TRBV9

cdr3_aa: CAISPGHLNQPQHF
cdr3_nt: TGTGCCATCAGTCCGGGACACCTCAATCAGCCCCAGCATTTT
j_call: TRBJ1-5
d_call: -
clone_size: -
v_call: TRBV10-3

cdr3_aa: CASTTLGSGNTIYF
cdr3_nt: TGTGCCAGCACCACCCTGGGCTCTGGAAACACCATATATTTT
j_call: TRBJ1-3
d_call: -
clone_size: -
v_call: TRBV7-9

cdr3_aa: CASSPGNSWNSPLHF
cdr3_nt: TGTGCCAGCAGCCCAGGGAATAGCTGGAATTCACCCCTCCACTTT
j_call: TRBJ1-6
d_call: -
clone_size: -
v_call: TRBV19

cdr3_aa: CATGIGENTGELFF
cdr3_nt: TGTGCCACCGGTATAGGGGAGAACACCGGGGAGCTGTTTTTT
j_call: TRBJ2-2
d_call: -
clone_size: -
v_call: TRBV5-6

cdr3_aa: CASSAGPTGLGNEKLFF
cdr3_nt: TGTGCCAGCAGCGCAGGACCGACAGGGCTCGGGAATGAAAAACTGTTTTTT
j_call: TRBJ1-4
d_call: TRBD1
clone_size: -
v_call: TRBV9

cdr3_aa: CALSGQVNTEAFF
cdr3_nt: TGTGCCCTCTCGGGACAGGTCAACACTGAAGCTTTCTTT
j_call: TRBJ1-1
d_call: TRBD1
clone_size: -
v_call: TRBV6-5

cdr3_aa: CASSLWGRQETQYF
cdr3_nt: TGTGCCAGCAGCTTATGGGGGCGACAAGAGACCCAGTACTTC
j_call: TRBJ2-5
d_call: -
clone_size: -
v_call: TRBV5-6

cdr3_aa: CASNPTGENTIYF
cdr3_nt: TGTGCCAGCAACCCTACAGGGGAAAACACCATATATTTT
j_call: TRBJ1-3
d_call: TRBD1
clone_size: -
v_call: TRBV13

cdr3_aa: CASSEAWTGDYEQYF
cdr3_nt: TGTGCCAGCAGTGAAGCTTGGACAGGGGACTACGAGCAGTACTTC
j_call: TRBJ2-7
d_call: TRBD1
clone_size: few
v_call: TRBV6-1

cdr3_aa: CASLRWGAANEKLFF
cdr3_nt: TGTGCCAGCCTTCGTTGGGGGGCCGCTAATGAAAAACTGTTTTTT
j_call: TRBJ1-4
d_call: -
clone_size: -
v_call: TRBV5-8

cdr3_aa: CASSFFGANVLTF
cdr3_nt: TGTGCCAGCAGCTTCTTTGGGGCCAACGTCCTGACTTTC
j_call: TRBJ2-6
d_call: -
clone_size: -
v_call: TRBV7-3

cdr3_aa: CASSLRTSGGLSTDTQYF
cdr3_nt: TGTGCCAGCAGCTTGAGGACTAGCGGGGGATTGAGCACAGATACGCAGTATTTT
j_call: TRBJ2-3
d_call: TRBD2
clone_size: -
v_call: TRBV5-4

cdr3_aa: CASSPGPTPGELFF
cdr3_nt: TGTGCCAGCAGCCCTGGGCCAACACCCGGGGAGCTGTTTTTT
j_call: TRBJ2-2
d_call: -
clone_size: -
v_call: TRBV7-8

cdr3_aa: CASSEILAGGEFF
cdr3_nt: TGCGCCAGCAGTGAGATTCTAGCGGGGGGCGAGTTCTTC
j_call: TRBJ2-1
d_call: TRBD2
clone_size: once
v_call: TRBV10-1

cdr3_aa: CASSPGHRNTEAFF
cdr3_nt: TGTGCCAGCAGTCCAGGACATCGGAACACTGAAGCTTTCTTT
j_call: TRBJ1-1
d_call: -
clone_size: -
v_call: TRBV6-6

cdr3_aa: CASHPGFMNTEAFF
cdr3_nt: TGTGCCAGCCACCCGGGATTTATGAACACTGAAGCTTTCTTT
j_call: TRBJ1-1
d_call: -
clone_size: -
v_call: TRBV7-2

cdr3_aa: CASSPLRTGTGNAEAFF
cdr3_nt: TGTGCCAGCTCACCACTTCGGACCGGGACAGGGAACGCTGAAGCTTTCTTT
j_call: TRBJ1-1
d_call: TRBD1
clone_size: -
v_call: TRBV18

cdr3_aa: CASRAGGSPLHF
cdr3_nt: TGTGCCAGCCGGGCCGGGGGATCACCCCTCCACTTT
j_call: TRBJ1-6
d_call: -
clone_size: few
v_call: TRBV19

cdr3_aa: CASSSQTGYNEKLFF
cdr3_nt: TGTGCCAGCAGCTCGCAGACAGGATATAATGAAAAACTGTTTTTT
j_call: TRBJ1-4
d_call: -
clone_size: -
v_call: TRBV5-4

cdr3_aa: CASSLSEGKLFF
cdr3_nt: TGTGCCAGCAGCTTATCGGAGGGGAAACTGTTTTTT
j_call: TRBJ1-4
d_call: -
clone_size: -
v_call: TRBV7-9

cdr3_aa: CASSPGLAGEQFF
cdr3_nt: TGTGCCAGCAGCCCGGGACTAGCTGGGGAGCAGTTCTTC
j_call: TRBJ2-1
d_call: TRBD2
clone_size: -
v_call: TRBV7-7

cdr3_aa: CASSVAPTNNYGYTF
cdr3_nt: TGTGCCAGCAGCGTAGCTCCGACAAATAACTATGGCTACACCTTC
j_call: TRBJ1-2
d_call: -
clone_size: -
v_call: TRBV9

cdr3_aa: CASSESGGWDNEQFF
cdr3_nt: TGTGCCAGCAGTGAGTCCGGGGGCTGGGACAATGAGCAGTTCTTC
j_call: TRBJ2-1
d_call: -
clone_size: -
v_call: TRBV6-4

cdr3_aa: CASSLDPGAPNYGYTF
cdr3_nt: TGCGCCAGCAGCTTGGACCCGGGAGCCCCAAACTATGGCTACACCTTC
j_call: TRBJ1-2
d_call: -
clone_size: -
v_call: TRBV5-1

cdr3_aa: CASSPTGGNNIQYF
cdr3_nt: TGTGCCAGCAGCCCTACAGGGGGTAACAACATTCAGTACTTC
j_call: TRBJ2-4
d_call: TRBD1
clone_size: -
v_call: TRBV5-4

cdr3_aa: CASSQLGDLGETQYF
cdr3_nt: TGTGCCAGCAGCCAGCTGGGAGACCTAGGGGAGACCCAGTACTTC
j_call: TRBJ2-5
d_call: -
clone_size: -
v_call: TRBV16

cdr3_aa: CASRIETGGTEAFF
cdr3_nt: TGTGCCAGCAGAATAGAGACAGGGGGCACTGAAGCTTTCTTT
j_call: TRBJ1-1
d_call: TRBD1
clone_size: -
v_call: TRBV6-4

cdr3_aa: CASSLGLNSPLHF
cdr3_nt: TGCGCCAGCAGCCTAGGACTCAATTCACCCCTCCACTTT
j_call: TRBJ1-6
d_call: -
clone_size: -
v_call: TRBV4-3